This TCR beta chain was obtained from a study of molecular identifiers for immune sequencing clone quantification. Study-level results: Highly expanded clone sizes could end up underestimated if a barcode were shared by identical TCR molecules.

Trimming stripped 5 bases from V and 2 bases from J, with 8 bases between. CDR1 is WNHNN, CDR2 SYGVQD, per germline (reference sequence). The CDR3 has 13 residues. Naive CD8 libraries were made from around 18,000 to 910,000 sorted cells, and they used 10%, 30% or 50% RNA. CD8+CD4-CCR7+CD45RA+ sorting gave the naive CD8 T cells. To note about this clonotype: The antigen is not known.

Preparation methods for the bulk TCR libraries were those previously described, with listed TCR primers. TCRdb re-called the PCR reads through MiXCR, storing one row per CDR3 protein. The profile shows roughly 90,000 distinct CDR3 sequences, 15% to 20% of them singletons. The receptor's source is a human donor in good health. Some libraries in this study had Jurkat cell RNA spiked in. Specimen: naive CD8+ T cells from blood, with Jurkat cell RNA spiked in. As for subset: FACS-sorted CD8+CD4-CCR7+CD45RA+ naive T cells. The chain uses TRBV10-1 and TRBJ2-3; no firm D call. DNA of the CDR3: TGCGCCAGCAGTTCTAAGCCCACAGATACGCAGTATTTT. Translated: CASSSKPTDTQYF.